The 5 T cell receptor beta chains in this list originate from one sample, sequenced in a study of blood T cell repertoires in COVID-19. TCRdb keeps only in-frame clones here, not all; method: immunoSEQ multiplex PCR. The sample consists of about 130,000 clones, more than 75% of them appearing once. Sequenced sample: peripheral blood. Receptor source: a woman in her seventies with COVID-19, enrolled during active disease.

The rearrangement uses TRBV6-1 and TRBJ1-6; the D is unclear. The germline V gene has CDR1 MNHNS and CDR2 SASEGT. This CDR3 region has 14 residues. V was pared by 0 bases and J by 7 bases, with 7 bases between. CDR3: CASSEAGGNSPLHF. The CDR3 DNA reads TGTGCCAGCAGTGAAGCAGGCGGGAATTCACCCCTCCACTTT.

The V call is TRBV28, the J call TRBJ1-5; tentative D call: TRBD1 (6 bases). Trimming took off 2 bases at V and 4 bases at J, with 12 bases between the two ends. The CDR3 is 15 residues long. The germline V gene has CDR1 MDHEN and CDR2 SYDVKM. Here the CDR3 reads CASSLQGPRNQPQHF. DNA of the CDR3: TGTGCCAGCAGTTTACAGGGGCCTCGGAATCAGCCCCAGCATTTT.

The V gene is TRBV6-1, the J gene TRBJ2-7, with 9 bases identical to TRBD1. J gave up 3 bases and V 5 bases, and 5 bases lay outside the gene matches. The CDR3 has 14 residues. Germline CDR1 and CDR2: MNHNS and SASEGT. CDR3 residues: CASSLTGQGYEQYF. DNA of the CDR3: TGTGCCAGCAGTTTAACGGGACAGGGCTACGAGCAGTACTTC.

As DNA, the CDR3 is TGCAGCGTTGCCGGGGTCGATGGCTACACCTTC. Protein product: CSVAGVDGYTF. The chain combines TRBV29-1 with TRBJ1-2; the D is unclear. The V end lost 4 bases, the J end lost 6 bases, and 9 bases lay between the germline ends. Germline-derived CDR1 and CDR2 are SQVTM and ANQGSEA. The CDR3 consists of 11 residues. Drawing the rest from reference TRBV29-1 and TRBJ1-2, the complete variable domain is SAVISQKPSRDICQRGTSLTIQCQVDSQVTMMFWYRQQPGQSLTLIATANQGSEATYESGFVIDKFPISRPNLTFSTLTVSNMSPEDSSIYLCSVAGVDGYTFGSGTRLTVV.

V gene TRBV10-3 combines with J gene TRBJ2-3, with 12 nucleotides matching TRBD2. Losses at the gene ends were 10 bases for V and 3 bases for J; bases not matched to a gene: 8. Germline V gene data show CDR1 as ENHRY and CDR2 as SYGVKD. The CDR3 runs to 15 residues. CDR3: CATRLAGAATDTQYF. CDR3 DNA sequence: TGTGCCACCCGACTAGCGGGGGCGGCAACAGATACGCAGTATTTT.